These 18 T cell receptor beta chains came from one sample sequenced in a study of shared clonotypes between healthy human individuals. Assay: immunoSEQ multiplex PCR; the TCRdb copy retains only in-frame clones and omits some. Of 780,000 or so clones in the sample, 72% are singletons; the top ten hold roughly 1.8%. Sequenced material: memory CD4+ T cells sorted from blood. Subset indicated: CD45RA-negative fraction. The receptors originated from a woman in her thirties in good health.

This clone was detected many times. V gene TRBV27 combines with J gene TRBJ2-7; perhaps TRBD2 as D (5 bases). This CDR3 spans 15 amino acids. Trimming removed 3 bases from V and 2 bases from J, with 14 bases in between. Per germline, CDR1 MNHEY and CDR2 SMNVEV (reference sequence). The CDR3 here is CASSFGGGLTYEQYF. In nucleotides, the CDR3 is TGTGCCAGCAGTTTTGGAGGCGGTCTAACCTACGAGCAGTACTTC.

This clone was detected ten times or more. The CDR3 DNA reads TGTGCCAGCAGTAGCAGGGCGGGAGGTGAGCAGTTCTTC. Translated, it gives CASSSRAGGEQFF. The chain couples TRBV2 to TRBJ2-1, with 8 bases aligning to TRBD2. The J segment lost 9 bases and the V segment lost 5 bases, leaving 6 bases of the junction unmatched. Germline-derived CDR1 and CDR2 are SNHLY and FYNNEI. The CDR3 length is 13 residues. Supplemented by reference TRBV2 and TRBJ2-1, the full variable domain reads EPEVTQTPSHQVTQMGQEVILRCVPISNHLYFYWYRQILGQKVEFLVSFYNNEISEKSEIFDDQFSVERPDGSNFTLKIRSTKLEDSAMYFCASSSRAGGEQFFGPGTRLTVL.

The chain is built from TRBV7-9 and TRBJ1-1, with 7 bases that match TRBD1. Losses at the gene ends were 1 base for V and 5 bases for J; bases not matched to a gene: 7. Looked up from germline, CDR1 is SEHNR and CDR2 is FQNEAQ (reference sequence). The CDR3 is made up of 15 amino acids. The DNA of the CDR3 is TGTGCCAGCAGCTTAGGGGCAGGGGGAGGGACTGAAGCTTTCTTT. Translating it yields CASSLGAGGGTEAFF.

This chain uses TRBV28 with TRBJ1-5, with D maybe TRBD1 (5 bases). The V gene lost 2 bases and the J gene lost 4 bases, with 12 bases spanning the gap. Looked up from germline, CDR1 is MDHEN and CDR2 is SYDVKM. This CDR3 has 15 residues. The CDR3 is CASSLRQSTNQPQHF. The CDR3 nucleotides read TGTGCCAGCAGTTTACGACAGAGTACAAATCAGCCCCAGCATTTT.

V gene TRBV11-2 combines with J gene TRBJ1-5; TRBD1 might be the D (5 bases). V dropped 5 bases and J dropped 5 bases, with 10 bases sitting between them. This CDR3 is 13 amino acids long. Germline V gene lookup returns CDR1 SGHAT and CDR2 FQNNGV. The CDR3 DNA reads TGTGCCAGCAGCAGGGACGCATATCAGCCCCAGCATTTT. Amino acids: CASSRDAYQPQHF.

The chain combines TRBV27 with TRBJ2-5, with D unresolved. V lost 7 bases to trimming and J lost 5 bases, with 17 bases between them. Germline V gene data show CDR1 as MNHEY and CDR2 as SMNVEV (reference sequence). The CDR3 is 14 amino acids. This chain's CDR3 is CASTPLAKSETQYF. CDR3 sequence (DNA): TGTGCCAGCACTCCTCTCGCTAAGTCGGAGACCCAGTACTTC.

This chain connects TRBV11-2 to TRBJ1-1; D perhaps matches TRBD1 (5 bases). The CDR3 has 16 residues. V shed 1 base and J shed 1 base, with 13 bases lying between them. Germline V gene lookup returns CDR1 SGHAT and CDR2 FQNNGV. The CDR3 reads CASSLGGWWGNTEAFF. The CDR3 DNA follows: TGTGCCAGCAGCTTAGGGGGCTGGTGGGGGAACACTGAAGCTTTCTTT.

The sample holds one count of this clone. Distinct nucleotide sequences in the sample also encode this CDR3. The J gene is TRBJ1-3, the V gene TRBV25-1; no definite D call. Germline values: CDR1 MGHDK, CDR2 SYGVNS. V was cut by 3 bases and J by 4 bases, with 10 bases left in between. This CDR3 has 14 amino acids. The CDR3 loop is CASSDRGAGNTIYF. In nucleotides, the CDR3 is TGTGCCAGCAGTGATCGGGGAGCGGGAAACACCATATATTTT.

The chain links TRBV7-9 to TRBJ2-7; the match to TRBD1 covers 7 bases. This CDR3 comprises 14 residues. V shed 3 bases, J shed 3 bases, and the junction held 5 bases outside the gene matches. Germline loops: CDR1 SEHNR, CDR2 FQNEAQ (reference sequence). The CDR3: CASSLAGTVYEQYF. The CDR3 nucleotides read TGTGCCAGCAGCTTGGCCGGGACAGTCTACGAGCAGTACTTC.

V usage is TRBV2 and J usage is TRBJ2-5, with D uncertain. This CDR3 comprises 16 residues. Per the germline V gene, CDR1 is SNHLY and CDR2 is FYNNEI. Trimming stripped 0 bases from V and 1 base from J, with 12 bases between. This CDR3 reads CASSEALHSPQETQYF. CDR3 DNA: TGTGCCAGCAGTGAAGCGCTTCATAGTCCCCAAGAGACCCAGTACTTC.

The chain couples TRBV29-1 to TRBJ2-1, with 16 bases identical to TRBD2. Germline values: CDR1 SQVTM, CDR2 ANQGSEA. Trimming at V came to 3 bases and at J to 2 bases, leaving 4 bases not matched to a gene. This CDR3 is 17 amino acids long. The CDR3 nucleotides read TGCAGCGTTGACTCGGGGACTAGCGGGAGGGCCTACAATGAGCAGTTCTTC. Its translation: CSVDSGTSGRAYNEQFF.

A note on this clone: A much larger clone sits a single nucleotide away, making a read error possible. This chain connects TRBV7-9 to TRBJ1-1; D unresolved. Germline CDR1 is SEHNR and CDR2 is FQNEAQ (reference sequence). Between the trimmed V and J ends, which lost 4 bases and 1 base, there was a span of 7 bases. The CDR3 is made up of 13 amino acids. CDR3 residues: CASSSYRNTEAFF. The CDR3 DNA reads TGTGCCAGCAGCTCCTACAGGAACACTGAAGCTTTCTTT.

J is TRBJ1-5 and V is TRBV5-1; 8 positions agree with TRBD1. V trimming: 4 bases; J trimming: 2 bases; junction bases outside the gene matches: 2. CDR1 SGHRS and CDR2 YFSETQ come from the germline V gene. The CDR3 runs 14 residues. The CDR3 region has the DNA TGCGCCAGCAGCGCGACAGGGGGCAATCAGCCCCAGCATTTT. It codes for CASSATGGNQPQHF.

This chain connects TRBV7-9 to TRBJ2-5; weak D call: TRBD2 (6 bases). Trimming removed 1 base from V and 4 bases from J, with 16 bases in between. The CDR3 covers 16 residues. Germline-derived CDR1 and CDR2 are SEHNR and FQNEAQ (reference sequence). CDR3 sequence (DNA): TGTGCCAGCAGCTTAGAGTGGGGTAGCGGAGGAGAGACCCAGTACTTC. Translated, it gives CASSLEWGSGGETQYF.

This clone was seen many times. The CDR3, as DNA: TGTGCCAGCAGTCCACTAGCGGGAGGGGATGAGACCCAGTACTTC. This gives the protein CASSPLAGGDETQYF. This chain joins TRBV27 and TRBJ2-5; 13 nucleotides line up with TRBD2. Germline V gives CDR1 MNHEY, CDR2 SMNVEV (reference sequence). Losses at the gene ends were 5 bases for V and 5 bases for J; bases not matched to a gene: 5. The CDR3 extends over 15 amino acids.

The chain carries TRBV7-9 and TRBJ1-2; D may be TRBD1 (6 bases). CDR3 length: 16 residues. From germline, CDR1 is SEHNR and CDR2 FQNEAQ (reference sequence). The V gene lost 4 bases and the J gene lost 3 bases, with 18 bases spanning the gap. In DNA, the CDR3 is TGTGCCAGCAGCTCACCCCTCTTAAGACAGGACTATGGCTACACCTTC. Residues: CASSSPLLRQDYGYTF.

This clone was found a few times. The V and J genes are TRBV5-1 and TRBJ2-1, with 7 bases lining up with TRBD2. The CDR3 is made up of 16 amino acids. Per the germline V gene, CDR1 is SGHRS and CDR2 is YFSETQ. The ends lost 2 bases at V and 3 bases at J; junction bases unmatched: 8. The CDR3 is CASSLQLTGGYNEQFF. In DNA form, the CDR3 reads TGCGCCAGCAGCTTACAGCTAACGGGAGGCTACAATGAGCAGTTCTTC.

This clone was seen more than once but under ten times. V is TRBV29-1 and J is TRBJ2-7; D possibly uses TRBD1 or TRBD2 (5 bases each). Germline values: CDR1 SQVTM, CDR2 ANQGSEA. The CDR3 contains 10 residues. V lost 4 bases and J 6 bases, leaving 7 bases between the germline ends. The CDR3 nucleotides read TGCAGCGTTGGGGGGTCCGAGCAGTACTTC. It yields the protein CSVGGSEQYF.